This is a list of T cell receptor beta chains from one sample in a study of blood T cells in healthy people across ages. TCRdb re-called the 5' RACE reads through MiXCR, storing one row per CDR3 protein. The data contain about 730,000 distinct CDR3 sequences, more than 40% of them seen just once; the ten biggest clones take up 20% to 25%. Sequenced input: blood. Receptor source: a woman aged 60-75 years in good health. Each CDR3 is given with its conserved first and last residue. Each record gives: clone size, V gene, CDR3 length, J gene, D gene, CDR3 protein, CDR3 DNA. A D gene is named only where the DNA matches it firmly. Clone sizes are given selectively: once, few, many, or a class where the clone is expanded.

size: once; V: TRBV2; length: 15; J: TRBJ2-7; D: TRBD1; CDR3: CARMLRRDRAYEQYF; DNA: TGTGCCCGCATGCTGAGGAGGGACAGGGCCTACGAGCAGTACTTC
size: NA; V: TRBV10-3; length: 14; J: TRBJ2-2; D: NA; CDR3: CAISPGKNTGELFF; DNA: TGTGCCATCTCCCCCGGGAAGAACACCGGGGAGCTGTTTTTT
size: NA; V: TRBV20-1; length: 13; J: TRBJ1-4; D: TRBD1; CDR3: CSAQGGKGEKLFF; DNA: TGCAGTGCTCAGGGGGGGAAGGGTGAAAAACTGTTTTTT
size: NA; V: TRBV20-1; length: 13; J: TRBJ1-4; D: NA; CDR3: CSARLQIAEKLFF; DNA: TGCAGTGCTAGACTACAGATAGCAGAAAAACTGTTTTTT
size: NA; V: TRBV6-4; length: 16; J: TRBJ2-1; D: TRBD2; CDR3: CASSRLAGESYNEQFF; DNA: TGTGCCAGCAGCCGACTAGCGGGAGAGTCCTACAATGAGCAGTTCTTC
size: NA; V: TRBV29-1; length: 12; J: TRBJ1-2; D: NA; CDR3: CSVYQGPYGYTF; DNA: TGCAGCGTTTATCAGGGTCCCTATGGCTACACCTTC
size: NA; V: TRBV3-1; length: 15; J: TRBJ2-3; D: TRBD2; CDR3: CASSPSGGATDMQYF; DNA: TGTGCCAGCAGCCCTAGCGGGGGGGCCACAGATATGCAGTATTTT
size: NA; V: TRBV2; length: 16; J: TRBJ1-5; D: NA; CDR3: CASSEANIGLRQPQHF; DNA: TGTGCCAGCAGTGAAGCGAATATAGGACTGAGGCAGCCCCAGCATTTT
size: NA; V: TRBV28; length: 15; J: TRBJ2-5; D: TRBD1; CDR3: CASSSGTGGSETQYF; DNA: TGTGCCAGCAGCTCTGGGACAGGGGGCTCGGAGACCCAGTACTTC
size: NA; V: TRBV14; length: 11; J: TRBJ1-1; D: NA; CDR3: CASSRVDEAFF; DNA: TGTGCCAGCAGCCGGGTGGATGAAGCTTTCTTT
size: once; V: TRBV7-2; length: 15; J: TRBJ2-7; D: NA; CDR3: CASGGRGHSYNEQYF; DNA: TGTGCCAGCGGGGGGAGGGGGCACTCCTACAATGAGCAGTACTTC
size: many; V: TRBV11-2; length: 11; J: TRBJ2-1; D: NA; CDR3: CASSLGSEQFF; DNA: TGTGCCAGCAGCTTAGGTAGTGAGCAGTTCTTC
size: NA; V: TRBV3-1; length: 18; J: TRBJ2-5; D: TRBD2; CDR3: CTSSKILLAGAQAETQYF; DNA: TGTACCAGCAGCAAAATTCTACTAGCGGGGGCGCAGGCAGAGACCCAGTACTTC
size: NA; V: TRBV12-3/TRBV12-4; length: 14; J: TRBJ1-1; D: TRBD1; CDR3: CASRHGQDNTEAFF; DNA: TGTGCCAGCAGACACGGACAGGATAACACTGAAGCTTTCTTT
size: NA; V: TRBV9; length: 15; J: TRBJ2-6; D: NA; CDR3: CASSVDPSGANVLTF; DNA: TGTGCCAGCAGCGTAGATCCCTCTGGGGCCAACGTCCTGACTTTC
size: once; V: TRBV20-1; length: 14; J: TRBJ2-1; D: TRBD2; CDR3: CSASGGEGTNEQFF; DNA: TGCAGTGCTTCTGGGGGGGAGGGCACCAATGAGCAGTTCTTC
size: few; V: TRBV7-2; length: 15; J: TRBJ1-6; D: NA; CDR3: CASSLEQIYNSPLHF; DNA: TGTGCCAGCAGCTTAGAGCAGATCTATAATTCACCCCTCCACTTT
size: NA; V: TRBV10-3; length: 16; J: TRBJ2-1; D: NA; CDR3: CAIKGALATMGNERFF; DNA: TGTGCCATCAAGGGGGCTCTAGCGACAATGGGCAATGAGCGGTTCTTC
size: NA; V: TRBV13; length: 19; J: TRBJ2-2; D: TRBD2; CDR3: CASSLEGAGLAVNTGELFF; DNA: TGTGCCAGCAGCTTAGAAGGGGCCGGTCTAGCGGTGAACACCGGGGAGCTGTTTTTT
size: NA; V: TRBV6-2/TRBV6-3; length: 16; J: TRBJ2-1; D: NA; CDR3: CASSPPPDMLGDEQFF; DNA: TGTGCCAGCAGCCCGCCCCCTGATATGCTAGGGGATGAGCAGTTCTTC
size: NA; V: TRBV15; length: 14; J: TRBJ2-2; D: NA; CDR3: CATSRDHSTGELFF; DNA: TGTGCCACCAGCAGAGATCACAGCACCGGGGAGCTGTTTTTT
size: few; V: TRBV7-3; length: 14; J: TRBJ2-7; D: NA; CDR3: CASSLEVNPYEQYF; DNA: TGTGCCAGCAGCTTAGAGGTTAATCCCTACGAGCAGTACTTC
size: NA; V: TRBV29-1; length: 17; J: TRBJ2-5; D: NA; CDR3: CSVVMTLITGAGKTQYF; DNA: TGCAGCGTTGTGATGACCCTAATTACCGGGGCAGGAAAGACCCAGTACTTC
size: NA; V: TRBV12-3/TRBV12-4; length: 16; J: TRBJ1-1; D: TRBD1; CDR3: CASSLAPGQGHTEAFF; DNA: TGTGCCAGCAGTTTAGCCCCGGGACAGGGTCACACTGAAGCTTTCTTT
size: few; V: TRBV3-1; length: 12; J: TRBJ2-5; D: NA; CDR3: CASSLSEETQYF; DNA: TGTGCCAGCAGCCTTTCGGAAGAGACCCAGTACTTC
size: NA; V: TRBV25-1; length: 15; J: TRBJ2-5; D: NA; CDR3: CASSNVDSLIETQYF; DNA: TGTGCCAGCAGCAATGTAGACAGCCTAATAGAGACCCAGTACTTC
size: NA; V: TRBV4-1; length: 20; J: TRBJ2-3; D: TRBD2; CDR3: CASSRLAWLAGGRVTDTQYF; DNA: TGCGCCAGCAGCCGGCTAGCTTGGCTAGCGGGGGGGCGAGTCACAGATACGCAGTATTTT
size: NA; V: TRBV7-9; length: 15; J: TRBJ1-6; D: NA; CDR3: CASSLAVTADSPLHF; DNA: TGTGCCAGCAGCTTAGCCGTGACAGCCGATTCACCCCTCCACTTT
size: few; V: TRBV6-6; length: 13; J: TRBJ1-6; D: NA; CDR3: CASSPPGVSPLHF; DNA: TGTGCCAGCAGTCCCCCGGGGGTTTCACCCCTCCACTTT
size: many; V: TRBV7-3; length: 15; J: TRBJ2-1; D: TRBD2; CDR3: CASSRGLAGYNEQFF; DNA: TGTGCCAGCAGCCGGGGACTAGCGGGGTACAATGAGCAGTTCTTC
size: NA; V: TRBV28; length: 15; J: TRBJ2-5; D: NA; CDR3: CASSLSPSEGNERYF; DNA: TGTGCCAGCAGTTTATCCCCTTCTGAGGGGAATGAGCGGTACTTC